The clone carrying this T cell receptor (beta chain) was picked up many times. This CDR3 region has 14 residues. The V and J ends lost 3 bases and 2 bases respectively, with 13 bases between them. Germline V gene lookup returns CDR1 GTSNPN and CDR2 SVGIG (reference sequence). In building TCR beta libraries, iRepertoire HTBI primers were used together with Arm-PCR of CDR3 regions. TCRdb recomputed calls from the multiplex PCR reads with MiXCR, one row per CDR3 protein. The sample has roughly 500,000 distinct CDR3 sequences, 13% to 15% seen once. The time point here: newly diagnosed GD, antithyroid drugs for less than 3 months. The authors made the TCR library using RNA they extracted from PBMCs. These data come from a study of regulatory T cells in long-lasting Graves disease. The same data also contributed to another study, on T cells in Graves' hyperthyroidism and ophthalmopathy. As reported in that work: Through a model of 13 V-J features, ophthalmopathy was separated from stable hyperthyroidism. The model identified upcoming ophthalmopathy a median about 6.5 months ahead of onset.

The sample in question was peripheral blood mononuclear cells (PBMCs), obtained at new diagnosis, from a patient treated with antithyroid drugs. The gene calls are TRBV30 and TRBJ2-5; D remains ambiguous. This sequence originates from a woman aged 45-60 years with Graves disease. The CDR3 DNA is TGTGCCTGGAGCTCGAGTCCCGGACAAGAGACCCAGTACTTC. It encodes CAWSSSPGQETQYF.